Sequencing of this TCR beta chain was carried out in a study of vaccination and CD4 T cells after COVID-19. Treatment defined: roughly 11-day PBMC culture with coronavirus spike peptide pools or control peptides (ViraFEST assay). Cell culture was performed with about 2 million PBMCs per well in the presence of around 9.4 IU/ml IL-2 and 9.5 to 10 ug/ml peptide pools. In the case of this clonotype: The antigen is not known.

V shed 5 bases and J shed 0 bases, with 7 bases lying between them. The CDR3 has 13 amino acids. An Oncomine TCR Beta short-read assay was used to sequence the DNA from cultured CD4+ T cells. From the PCR reads, TCRdb called clonotypes with MiXCR, one entry per CDR3 protein. The sample consists of approximately 15,000 distinct CDR3 sequences, roughly 51% of them appearing once. The source of this sequence is a human donor who had recovered from COVID-19. Input material: CD4+ T cells from blood, cultured in vitro. This chain joins TRBV12-3 or TRBV12-4 and TRBJ1-1, with unresolved D. CDR3 protein: CASSPTMNTEAFF. In DNA, the CDR3 is TGTGCCAGCAGTCCTACGATGAACACTGAAGCTTTCTTT.